This T cell receptor beta chain appears in the sequencing data of a study of T-cell reconstitution after alpha-beta-depleted transplantation in children. Per germline, CDR1 LGHNA and CDR2 YNFKEQ. This CDR3 is 17 amino acids long. Trimming removed 4 bases from V and 5 bases from J; junction bases left unmatched: 11. The TCRbeta library incorporated unique molecular identifiers. TCRdb passed the PCR reads through MiXCR, listing each CDR3 protein once. In the table there are roughly 500,000 distinct CDR3 sequences, around 13% of which are singletons. The table lists this clonotype with a few counts. Here the sequenced sample was PBMCs from the stem cell graft donor, taken from the stem cell graft. The chain uses TRBV4-2 and TRBJ2-1, with 10 bases lining up with TRBD2. The sequence came from a human donor who donated a stem cell graft to a child with combined immunodeficiency. The CDR3 region is CASSRNLAGGLHNEQFF. The CDR3 DNA reads TGTGCCAGCAGCCGCAACTTAGCGGGGGGACTTCACAATGAGCAGTTCTTC.